The 28 T cell receptor beta chains listed next were all sequenced from one sample in a study of beta chain features in type 1 diabetes. Since all of the isolated RNA was reverse transcribed, expressed TCRB transcripts were what got sequenced. Sequencing used immunoSEQ multiplex PCR; TCRdb keeps in-frame clones, though not all of them. Of 200,000 to 250,000 clones in the sample, approximately 10% were seen once. The source material was central memory CD4+ T cells from blood. These TCRs come from a man between 18 and 29 years old in good health.

This clone has more than one count but fewer than ten. The genes are TRBV29-1 and TRBJ2-3; 9 nucleotides line up with TRBD1. Per germline, CDR1 SQVTM and CDR2 ANQGSEA. CDR3 length: 17 amino acids. The V segment lost 1 base and the J segment 3 bases; nucleotides outside the gene matches: 11. DNA for the CDR3: TGCAGCGTTGAAGGGGCAGGGACAGGGTGGGGAACAGATACGCAGTATTTT. Translation gives CSVEGAGTGWGTDTQYF.

This clone was recorded a few times. The chain joins TRBV4-1 to TRBJ2-1; 7 bases agree with TRBD2. Germline values: CDR1 MGHRA, CDR2 YSYEKL. The CDR3 runs to 16 residues. Unmatched junction bases numbered 3, after V lost 1 base and J lost 0 bases. For the CDR3, the DNA is TGCGCCAGCAGCCAAGCTCGGACTAGCTCCTACAATGAGCAGTTCTTC. Protein: CASSQARTSSYNEQFF.

Regarding this clone: Distinct nucleotide sequences in the sample also encode this CDR3. This chain connects TRBV30 to TRBJ2-5; D is unclear. The V gene's germline CDR1 is GTSNPN and CDR2 SVGIG (reference sequence). The CDR3 covers 11 residues. Trimming took off 1 base at V and 5 bases at J, with 5 bases between the two ends. The CDR3 nucleotides read TGTGCCTGGAGTGCCGGGGAGACCCAGTACTTC. Its translation: CAWSAGETQYF.

The genes are TRBV29-1 and TRBJ2-5; D gene unclear. The closer fit of TRBJ2-7 to the DNA end suggests the J call may be wrong. CDR1 SQVTM and CDR2 ANQGSEA come from the germline V gene. This CDR3 has 12 residues. CDR3 sequence reads: CSVCPSSYEQYF. The CDR3 DNA reads TGCAGCGTCTGCCCCAGTTCCTACGAGCAGTACTTC.

This chain uses TRBV5-6 with TRBJ2-5; unclear D gene. V gave up 1 base and J gave up 1 base, with 8 bases separating them. The CDR3 runs 14 residues. Germline V gene data show CDR1 as SGHDT and CDR2 as YYEEEE. This chain's CDR3 is CASSLKAAQETQYF. The DNA for the CDR3 is TGTGCCAGCAGCTTGAAGGCAGCCCAAGAGACCCAGTACTTC.

This clone has only a few counts. V gene TRBV30 combines with J gene TRBJ2-1; 11 bases line up with TRBD2. The germline V gene has CDR1 GTSNPN and CDR2 SVGIG (reference sequence). This CDR3 has 16 residues. J gave up 3 bases and V 2 bases, and 6 bases lay outside the gene matches. This chain's CDR3 is CAWSQGTSGYYNEQFF. CDR3 DNA sequence: TGTGCCTGGAGTCAAGGGACTAGCGGATACTACAATGAGCAGTTCTTC.

This clone appeared a few times. The chain has TRBV2 and TRBJ2-7; 14 bases are a match to TRBD2. V was pared by 3 bases and J by 4 bases, with 2 bases of the junction left unmatched. This CDR3 comprises 15 residues. Germline CDR1 is SNHLY and CDR2 is FYNNEI. The CDR3 loop is CASSDRTSGRYEQYF. CDR3 DNA: TGTGCCAGCAGTGACCGGACTAGCGGGAGGTACGAGCAGTACTTC.

This clone appeared a few times. The chain combines TRBV7-2 with TRBJ2-7; maybe TRBD2 (6 bases). The germline V gene has CDR1 SGHTA and CDR2 FQGNSA. Between the trimmed V and J ends, which lost 5 bases and 6 bases, there was a span of 20 bases. The CDR3 runs 15 residues. CDR3 in amino acids: CASSTPFTSSVEQYF. The CDR3 DNA reads TGTGCCAGCAGCACCCCCTTTACTAGCTCGGTCGAGCAGTACTTC.

This clone occurred a few times. The V and J genes are TRBV19 and TRBJ2-5; D may be TRBD1 (6 bases). Germline-derived CDR1 and CDR2 are LNHDA and SQIVND (reference sequence). The V gene lost 5 bases and the J gene lost 5 bases, with 12 bases spanning the gap. The CDR3 consists of 13 residues. In DNA form, the CDR3 reads TGTGCCAGTAGTGGCTATACAGGGGAGACCCAGTACTTC. This sequence encodes CASSGYTGETQYF.

The rearrangement uses TRBV30 and TRBJ2-7, with D perhaps given as TRBD1 or TRBD2 (6 bases each). The CDR3 runs 13 residues. V was shortened by 8 bases and J by 5 bases, with 19 bases between the two germline ends. Germline CDR1 reads GTSNPN; CDR2 reads SVGIG (reference sequence). In nucleotides, the CDR3 is TGTGCCGGAGGGGGTCGGAGAGGTAACGAGCAGTACTTC. Its translation: CAGGGRRGNEQYF.

Only a few counts were recorded for this clone. This chain links TRBV6-6 with TRBJ1-2; D is unclear. This CDR3 contains 16 residues. Trimming pared 2 bases from V and 0 bases from J, leaving 13 bases between. Germline V gene sequence: CDR1 MNHNY, CDR2 SVGAGI (reference sequence). The CDR3 is CASSYAGRPANYGYTF. CDR3 coding DNA: TGTGCCAGCAGTTACGCGGGCCGGCCGGCTAACTATGGCTACACCTTC.

This chain links TRBV28 with TRBJ1-1, with D possibly TRBD1 on 5 matching bases. CDR3 length equals 15 residues. Trimming removed 5 bases at V and 8 bases at J, with 21 bases between. Germline assignment: CDR1 MDHEN and CDR2 SYDVKM. CDR3 DNA sequence: TGTGCCAGCAGTCCGCCCCTCCAGGGTTTTGGAGAAGCTTTCTTT. Residues: CASSPPLQGFGEAFF. Full variable domain (remainder filled in from reference TRBV28 and TRBJ1-1): DVKVTQSSRYLVKRTGEKVFLECVQDMDHENMFWYRQDPGLGLRLIYFSYDVKMKEKGDIPEGYSVSREKKERFSLILESASTNQTSMYLCASSPPLQGFGEAFFGQGTRLTVV.

This clone was found a few times. The chain employs TRBV5-6 and TRBJ1-1; a possible D gene is TRBD1 (5 bases). The CDR3 consists of 14 residues. CDR1 is SGHDT, CDR2 YYEEEE, per germline. Trimming pared 0 bases from V and 3 bases from J, leaving 9 bases between. In nucleotides, the CDR3 is TGTGCCAGCAGCTTGGCCCCCAGGGACACTGAAGCTTTCTTT. Amino acids: CASSLAPRDTEAFF.

The rearrangement links TRBV10-3 to TRBJ1-2; D ambiguous. The CDR3 consists of 13 residues. Germline assignment: CDR1 ENHRY and CDR2 SYGVKD. Trimming stripped 3 bases from V and 4 bases from J, with 9 bases between. CDR3 protein: CAISEQNLYGYTF. The DNA for the CDR3 is TGTGCCATCAGTGAACAGAACCTCTATGGCTACACCTTC.

The V call is TRBV5-1, the J call TRBJ2-1; TRBD1 is a possible D gene (6 bases). Per the germline V gene, CDR1 is SGHRS and CDR2 is YFSETQ. V lost 4 bases and J lost 8, with 19 bases in between. The CDR3 is 15 residues long. CDR3 region: CASSPRGTRSDEQFF. CDR3 nucleotides: TGCGCCAGCAGCCCCAGGGGTACCCGTAGCGATGAGCAGTTCTTC.

This clone was counted only a few times. This chain connects TRBV29-1 to TRBJ2-2; the D gene is possibly TRBD2 (6 bases). Germline V lookup: CDR1 SQVTM, CDR2 ANQGSEA. The CDR3 runs to 14 residues. V was cut by 3 bases and J by 1 base, with 9 bases left in between. The CDR3 region is CSVDLAVNTGELFF. The CDR3 DNA reads as TGCAGCGTTGATTTAGCGGTGAACACCGGGGAGCTGTTTTTT.

In this sample, this clone turned up a few times. V gene TRBV7-2 combines with J gene TRBJ2-3; tentative D call: TRBD2 (6 bases). Germline CDR1 is SGHTA and CDR2 is FQGNSA. There are 15 residues in the CDR3. With 5 bases removed from V and 2 bases from J, the gap between germline ends came to 14 bases. Here the CDR3 DNA reads TGTGCCAGCAGCCCGGAGGGGAGGAACACAGATACGCAGTATTTT. It is translated as CASSPEGRNTDTQYF.

This clone was seen a handful of times. The chain employs TRBV10-3 and TRBJ1-1, with unresolved D. Germline assignment: CDR1 ENHRY and CDR2 SYGVKD. This CDR3 region has 12 residues. The V and J ends lost 4 bases and 5 bases respectively, with 8 bases between them. CDR3 loop: CAISAKGTEAFF. The CDR3 nucleotides are TGTGCCATCAGTGCCAAGGGTACTGAAGCTTTCTTT.

This clone was counted between two and nine times. The sample holds other DNA sequences that translate to the same CDR3. This chain connects TRBV4-2 to TRBJ2-1, with D perhaps assigned TRBD1 or TRBD2 (5 bases each). This CDR3 contains 14 residues. V lost 1 base, J lost 7 bases, and 11 bases lay in between. Germline CDR1 reads LGHNA; CDR2 reads YNFKEQ. The CDR3 loop reads CASSQVQGGNEQFF. CDR3 in DNA: TGTGCCAGCAGCCAAGTTCAGGGCGGGAATGAGCAGTTCTTC.

In this sample, this clone turned up a few times. The genes are TRBV7-2 and TRBJ2-2, with D perhaps matching TRBD2 (6 bases). Trimming shortened V by 3 bases and J by 4 bases, and 18 bases separated the two germline ends. Looked up from germline, CDR1 is SGHTA and CDR2 is FQGNSA. There are 17 residues in the CDR3. CDR3 sequence (DNA): TGTGCCAGCAGCTTTCTAACTAGCCCCGGGGGCACCGGGGAGCTGTTTTTT. Translation: CASSFLTSPGGTGELFF.

This clone appeared many times. V and J are TRBV27 and TRBJ2-5; no definite D call. The length of the CDR3 is 11 residues. Germline values: CDR1 MNHEY, CDR2 SMNVEV (reference sequence). The V end was cut by 5 bases, the J end by 5 bases, with 6 bases between. The CDR3: CASSNLETQYF. CDR3 in DNA: TGTGCCAGCAGTAATCTCGAGACCCAGTACTTC.

This clone was seen more than once but under ten times. CDR3: CASSTGLAGLDTQYF. CDR3 in DNA: TGCGCCAGCAGCACTGGACTAGCGGGACTCGATACGCAGTATTTT. This rearrangement joins TRBV5-1 to TRBJ2-3, with 12 bases that match TRBD2. CDR1 and CDR2 from the germline V gene are SGHRS and YFSETQ. V dropped 4 bases and J dropped 6; count of bases not matched to a gene: 6. The CDR3 extends over 15 amino acids.

The V and J genes are TRBV25-1 and TRBJ1-5; TRBD1 might be the D (5 bases). V lost 4 bases and J lost 7, with 11 bases in between. The CDR3 is made up of 13 amino acids. Germline lookup yields CDR1 MGHDK and CDR2 SYGVNS. CDR3 in amino acids: CASSGAGLQPQHF. Here the CDR3 DNA reads TGTGCCAGCAGTGGTGCAGGGTTGCAGCCCCAGCATTTT.

There are a few counts of this clone. The chain joins TRBV11-2 to TRBJ2-1, with D uncertain. Deletions cut 0 bases from V and 7 bases from J, with 22 bases between. This CDR3 is built from 18 residues. Per germline, CDR1 SGHAT and CDR2 FQNNGV. The CDR3 DNA reads as TGTGCCAGCAGCTTAGAGGCAGCTGCCCCAGTCTTGTCGAATGAGCAGTTCTTC. Amino acid sequence: CASSLEAAAPVLSNEQFF.

This chain uses TRBV7-3 with TRBJ2-3, with D hard to call. The V gene's germline CDR1 is SGHTA and CDR2 FQGTGA. The V and J ends lost 3 bases and 6 bases respectively, with 13 bases between them. The CDR3 runs 14 residues. The CDR3 bases are TGTGCCAGCAGCTTGGAAGGAGTTGGGGATACGCAGTATTTT. It encodes CASSLEGVGDTQYF.

J is TRBJ2-4 and V is TRBV6-1; D gene unclear. V lost 6 bases and J 1 base, leaving 13 bases between the germline ends. CDR3 length: 15 amino acids. Germline CDR1 is MNHNS and CDR2 is SASEGT. The CDR3 coding sequence is TGTGCCAGCAGGAAGGACCCCGAGGCCAAAAACATTCAGTACTTC. Translation: CASRKDPEAKNIQYF.

The chain is built from TRBV5-1 and TRBJ2-7; 9 bases agree with TRBD1. Germline CDR1 reads SGHRS; CDR2 reads YFSETQ. This CDR3 has 15 amino acids. V gave up 4 bases and J gave up 0 bases; unmatched junction bases: 5. The DNA for the CDR3 is TGCGCCAGCAGCGTGCTACAGGGGGCCTCCTACGAGCAGTACTTC. Amino acid sequence: CASSVLQGASYEQYF.

The gene calls are TRBV5-1 and TRBJ2-5, with 10 bases matching TRBD2. The V gene end was trimmed by 3 bases and the J gene end by 5 bases; junction bases not matched to a gene: 10. Germline-derived CDR1 and CDR2 are SGHRS and YFSETQ. The CDR3 runs 16 residues. The CDR3 DNA reads TGCGCCAGCAGCTCGTCAAGACTAGCGGGCGGGGAGACCCAGTACTTC. Its protein is CASSSSRLAGGETQYF. Full variable domain (rest looked up from reference TRBV5-1 and TRBJ2-5): KAGVTQTPRYLIKTRGQQVTLSCSPISGHRSVSWYQQTPGQGLQFLFEYFSETQRNKGNFPGRFSGRQFSNSRSEMNVSTLELGDSALYLCASSSSRLAGGETQYFGPGTRLLVL.